Listed below are T cell receptor beta chains from one sample, sequenced in a study of cytomegalovirus exposure and HLA in healthy donors. The assay was immunoSEQ multiplex PCR, and TCRdb's table has in-frame clones only and misses some. The sample yields tens of thousands of clones, roughly 84% seen once. Sequencing was done on a sample of PBMCs. The receptors here all came from a young man in good health and CMV-seronegative. CDR3s include the opening cysteine and the closing phenylalanine or tryptophan. The order of the fields is V gene, J gene, clone size, D gene, CDR3 protein, CDR3 DNA. A D gene is named only where the DNA matches it firmly. The size field is filled for only some rows; it gives once, few, many or a size class.

TRBV5-6	TRBJ1-5	few	.	CASSLGGGTHQPQHF	TGTGCCAGCAGCTTGGGGGGGGGCACTCATCAGCCCCAGCATTTT
TRBV6-6	TRBJ2-1	few	TRBD1	CASSPDRGRESEQFF	TGTGCCAGCAGCCCGGACAGGGGGCGGGAGAGTGAGCAGTTCTTC
TRBV7-9	TRBJ1-1	few	.	CASRGHYDTEAFF	TGTGCCAGCAGGGGACACTACGACACTGAAGCTTTCTTT
TRBV7-2	TRBJ2-5	.	.	CASSPRGGGSQTQYF	TGTGCCAGCAGCCCTAGGGGGGGCGGGAGTCAGACCCAGTACTTC
TRBV5-6	TRBJ2-3	few	.	CASSLLANSTDTQYF	TGTGCCAGCAGCCTATTAGCGAATAGCACAGATACGCAGTATTTT
TRBV11-2	TRBJ2-3	.	TRBD2	CASGQLQRGSTQAQYF	TGTGCCAGCGGACAATTACAGCGGGGGTCAACACAGGCGCAGTATTTT
TRBV7-6	TRBJ2-2	.	TRBD1	CASSRTGGLNTGELFF	TGTGCCAGCAGCCGGACAGGGGGCCTGAACACCGGGGAGCTGTTTTTT
TRBV15	TRBJ1-5	.	.	CATSREERDQPQHF	TGTGCCACCAGCAGAGAAGAGCGTGATCAGCCCCAGCATTTT
TRBV13	TRBJ1-1	few	TRBD1	CASSDPGQRNTEAFF	TGTGCCAGCAGCGACCCGGGACAGCGGAACACTGAAGCTTTCTTT
TRBV11-3	TRBJ1-5	.	TRBD1	CASSSLTGGRNQPQHF	TGTGCCAGCAGCTCACTGACAGGGGGCCGCAATCAGCCCCAGCATTTT
TRBV7-2	TRBJ2-1	.	TRBD2	CASSYVAGGRNEQFF	TGTGCCAGCAGCTACGTGGCGGGAGGGAGGAATGAGCAGTTCTTC
TRBV6-4	TRBJ2-2	.	TRBD2	CASSSTSGSTGELFF	TGTGCCAGCTCCTCGACTAGCGGGAGCACCGGGGAGCTGTTTTTT
TRBV28	TRBJ2-1	.	TRBD1	CASSSQGDNYNEQFF	TGTGCCAGCAGTTCCCAGGGGGACAACTACAATGAGCAGTTCTTC
TRBV20-1	TRBJ2-5	.	.	CSADFGETQYF	TGCAGTGCTGACTTTGGGGAGACCCAGTACTTC
TRBV4-1	TRBJ2-3	few	.	CASSQGKGGAVDTQYF	TGCGCCAGCAGCCAAGGGAAGGGGGGGGCGGTAGATACGCAGTATTTT
TRBV5-1	TRBJ2-5	.	.	CASSLASSGETQYF	TGCGCCAGCAGCTTGGCCTCTAGTGGGGAGACCCAGTACTTC
TRBV25-1	TRBJ1-4	.	.	CASRLTGSEKLFF	TGTGCCAGCAGACTTACAGGATCGGAAAAACTGTTTTTT
TRBV5-4	TRBJ1-1	.	TRBD1	CASSPGQGSRGSMNTEAFF	TGTGCCAGCAGCCCGGGACAGGGGTCCAGGGGGAGCATGAACACTGAAGCTTTCTTT
TRBV5-4	TRBJ2-3	once	.	CASSLDGGGSATDTQYF	TGTGCCAGCAGCTTGGATGGTGGGGGCAGCGCCACAGATACGCAGTATTTT
TRBV5-1	TRBJ2-1	.	.	CASSPQYNEQFF	TGCGCCAGCAGCCCTCAGTACAATGAGCAGTTCTTC
TRBV9	TRBJ1-2	once	TRBD1	CASSPTGNYGYTF	TGTGCCAGCAGCCCGACAGGGAACTATGGCTACACCTTC
TRBV10-1	TRBJ2-5	.	TRBD1	CARDRGFFLPETQYF	TGCGCCAGGGACAGGGGATTTTTTCTGCCGGAGACCCAGTACTTC
TRBV5-1	TRBJ2-3	.	TRBD2	CASSLGLAGVADTQYF	TGCGCCAGCAGCCTGGGACTAGCGGGAGTCGCAGATACGCAGTATTTT
TRBV6-6	TRBJ2-5	.	.	CASTLDGSKETQYF	TGTGCCAGCACCTTAGACGGGAGTAAAGAGACCCAGTACTTC
TRBV6-1	TRBJ1-5	.	.	CASSDISRQPQHF	TGTGCCAGCAGTGATATTAGCCGTCAGCCCCAGCATTTT
TRBV19	TRBJ1-3	once	.	CASRAEKKSGNTIYF	TGTGCCAGTAGAGCCGAAAAGAAATCTGGAAACACCATATATTTT
TRBV10-3	TRBJ2-7	.	.	CAISEAQGPSYEQYF	TGTGCCATCAGTGAGGCACAGGGCCCCTCCTACGAGCAGTACTTC
TRBV6-5	TRBJ1-6	.	TRBD1	CASSSGTGHNSPLHF	TGTGCCAGCAGCTCGGGGACAGGGCATAATTCACCCCTCCACTTT
TRBV27	TRBJ2-2	once	TRBD1	CASRSRAGTGNTGELFF	TGTGCCAGCCGGTCAAGAGCCGGGACAGGGAACACCGGGGAGCTGTTTTTT
TRBV25-1	TRBJ2-1	.	.	CASSDQDWKQFF	TGTGCCAGCAGTGACCAGGACTGGAAGCAGTTCTTC
TRBV4-1	TRBJ2-7	.	.	CASSGDRYEQYF	TGCGCTAGCAGTGGAGATCGCTACGAGCAGTACTTC
TRBV5-1	TRBJ2-5	.	TRBD1	CASSRDRQETQYF	TGCGCCAGCAGCAGGGACAGACAAGAGACCCAGTACTTC
TRBV2	TRBJ2-7	.	TRBD2	CASSEALGLAGGPDEQYF	TGTGCCAGCAGTGAAGCACTTGGACTAGCGGGAGGGCCGGACGAGCAGTACTTC
TRBV7-9	TRBJ1-1	.	.	CASSKRDTEAFF	TGTGCCAGCAGCAAAAGAGATACTGAAGCTTTCTTT
TRBV20-1	TRBJ2-7	.	TRBD1	CSARDPQGAYF	TGCAGTGCTAGAGATCCTCAGGGGGCGTACTTC
TRBV9	TRBJ2-1	.	.	CASSVGGGNWVNEQFF	TGTGCCAGCAGCGTGGGAGGGGGTAATTGGGTCAATGAGCAGTTCTTC
TRBV2	TRBJ1-2	.	.	CASSEASGANYGYTF	TGTGCCAGCAGTGAAGCGTCAGGGGCGAACTATGGCTACACCTTC
TRBV6-1	TRBJ1-2	.	.	CASSSDSNYGYTF	TGTGCCAGCAGTTCGGACAGTAACTATGGCTACACCTTC
TRBV6-4	TRBJ2-2	.	.	CASSDSRQSNTGELFF	TGTGCCAGCAGTGACTCGAGGCAGTCAAACACCGGGGAGCTGTTTTTT
TRBV29-1	TRBJ2-7	.	TRBD1	CSVERGQGASYEQYF	TGCAGCGTTGAACGGGGTCAGGGGGCCTCCTACGAGCAGTACTTC
TRBV5-4	TRBJ2-1	.	.	CASRRGGNEQFF	TGTGCCAGCCGCCGGGGTGGCAATGAGCAGTTCTTC
TRBV11-2	TRBJ2-2	.	.	CASKGTSGTGELFF	TGTGCCAGCAAAGGAACATCGGGCACCGGGGAGCTGTTTTTT
TRBV5-6	TRBJ1-2	.	TRBD1	CASSPRGRGHGYTF	TGTGCCAGCAGCCCTAGAGGCAGGGGGCATGGCTACACCTTC
TRBV9	TRBJ2-1	.	.	CASSPGYNEQFF	TGTGCCAGCAGCCCCGGGTACAATGAGCAGTTCTTC
TRBV4-2	TRBJ2-5	.	TRBD2	CASSQGPPSGGAETQYF	TGTGCCAGCAGCCAAGGACCGCCTAGCGGGGGGGCGGAGACCCAGTACTTC
TRBV6-6	TRBJ2-7	.	.	CASSYEYEQYF	TGTGCCAGCAGTTACGAGTACGAGCAGTACTTC
TRBV7-7	TRBJ2-2	.	TRBD1	CASSPQGQDGELFF	TGTGCCAGCAGCCCACAGGGGCAGGACGGGGAGCTGTTTTTT
TRBV4-2	TRBJ2-7	.	TRBD2	CASSQEWVAGGLYEQYF	TGTGCCAGCAGCCAAGAATGGGTAGCGGGGGGTCTCTACGAGCAGTACTTC
TRBV4-1	TRBJ2-5	.	TRBD1	CASSQGGQGGTQYF	TGCGCCAGCAGCCAAGGCGGACAGGGTGGGACCCAGTACTTC
TRBV19	TRBJ1-3	.	.	CASSIGQGLAGGNTIYF	TGTGCCAGTAGTATCGGCCAGGGACTGGCAGGGGGAAACACCATATATTTT
TRBV5-1	TRBJ1-1	.	.	CASRSGFGSDTEAFF	TGCGCCAGCAGATCAGGCTTTGGGTCAGACACTGAAGCTTTCTTT
TRBV4-3	TRBJ2-7	once	TRBD2	CASSQDTSGAYEQYF	TGCGCCAGCAGCCAAGATACTAGCGGGGCCTACGAGCAGTACTTC